The next 11 T cell receptor beta chains were all read from a single sample in a study of graft-versus-host responses after intestinal transplantation. The method was immunoSEQ multiplex PCR; TCRdb's version includes in-frame clones alone and lacks a portion of them. The sample includes about 18,000 clones, about two fifths of them seen just once. The sample in question was alloreactive CD4+ T cells from a mixed lymphocyte reaction culture, obtained before intestinal transplant. Subset of the sample: CFSE-low proliferating T cells sorted from approximately 6-day pre-transplant mixed lymphocyte reaction (GvH or HvG direction). The receptors were sampled from a human patient who received an intestinal transplant.

This chain joins TRBV4-1 and TRBJ1-6, with TRBD1 matching over 7 bases. J lost 7 bases, V lost 3 bases, and 6 bases had no gene match. CDR1 MGHRA and CDR2 YSYEKL come from the germline V gene. This CDR3 is 15 amino acids long. DNA of the CDR3: TGCGCCAGCAGCCAGTTGACAGGGAGAAATTCACCCCTCCACTTT. It is translated as CASSQLTGRNSPLHF.

This sequence joins TRBV11-3 and TRBJ2-7; D is uncertain. The CDR3 runs to 13 residues. The germline V gene encodes CDR1 SGHNT and CDR2 YENEEA. Trimming cost V 0 bases and J 6 bases, with 9 bases left between them. CDR3: CASSLDFISEQYF. CDR3 DNA: TGTGCCAGCAGCTTAGATTTTATCTCCGAGCAGTACTTC.

The CDR3 DNA reads TGCGCCAGCAGCTTGAGACAGGGCGAGGGAAATGAGCAGTTCTTC. It codes for CASSLRQGEGNEQFF. This rearrangement joins TRBV5-1 to TRBJ2-1; TRBD1 aligns across 7 bases. Germline-derived CDR1 and CDR2 are SGHRS and YFSETQ. This CDR3 is built from 15 residues. Unmatched junction bases numbered 8, after V lost 1 base and J lost 7 bases.

This clone was seen more than once but under ten times. V gene TRBV6-1 combines with J gene TRBJ1-6; a weak D match, TRBD1 (6 bases). V lost 1 base and J lost 7, with 14 bases in between. The CDR3 sequence is 16 residues long. Germline V CDR1 and CDR2: MNHNS, SASEGT. The CDR3 sequence is CASSEVRTARNSPLHF. The CDR3 DNA is TGTGCCAGCAGTGAAGTAAGGACAGCTAGAAATTCACCCCTCCACTTT.

V is TRBV29-1 and J is TRBJ1-1; D remains ambiguous. The germline V gene has CDR1 SQVTM and CDR2 ANQGSEA. Deletions cut 7 bases from V and 6 bases from J, with 12 bases between. This CDR3 region has 11 residues. CDR3 loop: CSAGGEAEAFF. In DNA, the CDR3 is TGCAGCGCCGGAGGTGAGGCTGAAGCTTTCTTT. The full variable domain, in which reference TRBV29-1 and TRBJ1-1 provide the parts outside the CDR3, is SAVISQKPSRDICQRGTSLTIQCQVDSQVTMMFWYRQQPGQSLTLIATANQGSEATYESGFVIDKFPISRPNLTFSTLTVSNMSPEDSSIYLCSAGGEAEAFFGQGTRLTVV.

This clone came up a few times. The chain combines TRBV29-1 with TRBJ1-3; D remains unclear. Germline CDR1 and CDR2: SQVTM and ANQGSEA. The CDR3 loop spans 12 amino acids. Trimming took off 5 bases at V and 3 bases at J, with 8 bases between the two ends. DNA for the CDR3: TGCAGCGTTTGGGTGATTGGAAACACCATATATTTT. This gives the protein CSVWVIGNTIYF.

V is TRBV30 and J is TRBJ1-5; unclear D gene. Germline V CDR1 and CDR2: GTSNPN, SVGIG (reference sequence). This CDR3 is 14 amino acids long. V was trimmed by 3 bases and J by 7 bases, leaving 16 bases between them. CDR3 in amino acids: CAWSRRRGDQPQHF. CDR3 DNA sequence: TGTGCCTGGAGCCGAAGGAGAGGTGACCAGCCCCAGCATTTT.

This clone has more than one count but fewer than ten. The chain couples TRBV19 to TRBJ2-2; unclear D gene. This CDR3 has 10 residues. Trimming left V 9 bases short and J 4 bases short, with 3 bases between. The germline CDR1 and CDR2 sequences are LNHDA and SQIVND (reference sequence). The CDR3 is CASGTGELFF. The CDR3 coding sequence is TGTGCCAGCGGCACCGGGGAGCTGTTTTTT. The complete variable domain, with remaining parts taken from reference TRBV19 and TRBJ2-2, reads DGGITQSPKYLFRKEGQNVTLSCEQNLNHDAMYWYRQDPGQGLRLIYYSQIVNDFQKGDIAEGYSVSREKKESFPLTVTSAQKNPTAFYLCASGTGELFFGEGSRLTVL.

This clone came up a few times. CDR3 sequence: CASRERLATSTDTQYF. In DNA, the CDR3 is TGTGCCAGCAGAGAGAGACTAGCTACTAGCACAGATACGCAGTATTTT. V usage is TRBV27 and J usage is TRBJ2-3; 7 bases are a match to TRBD2. With V trimmed by 6 bases and J by 0 bases, 9 bases remained unmatched. The CDR3 is 16 residues long. Germline CDR1 is MNHEY and CDR2 is SMNVEV (reference sequence).

This clone was seen a single time. The chain recombines TRBV5-4 with TRBJ2-3; no clear D. V was shortened by 3 bases and J by 3 bases, with 14 bases between the two germline ends. The germline V gene encodes CDR1 SGHNT and CDR2 YYREEE (reference sequence). The CDR3 covers 15 residues. CDR3 nucleotide sequence: TGTGCCAGCAGCTCTCCAAAAGGCGGTACAGATACGCAGTATTTT. Encoded protein: CASSSPKGGTDTQYF.

The chain uses TRBV5-4 and TRBJ2-1; perhaps TRBD2 as D (5 bases). Germline loops: CDR1 SGHNT, CDR2 YYREEE (reference sequence). The CDR3 consists of 14 residues. Deletions cut 1 base from V and 8 bases from J, with 13 bases between. The CDR3 DNA reads as TGTGCCAGCAGCTTGAGACCTACCGGGGATGAGCAGTTCTTC. Its protein is CASSLRPTGDEQFF.